The 13 T cell receptor beta chains below were found in one sample sequenced in a study of T cells after yellow fever vaccination. TCRdb re-analysed the 5' RACE reads in MiXCR, keeping a single row per CDR3 protein. Seen here are some 670,000 distinct CDR3 sequences, 9% to 15% observed once, and the top ten hold about 15%. Sequences were derived from PBMCs, sampled on the day of the yellow fever booster vaccination. The receptors were sampled from a man under 40 who received the YFV17D yellow fever vaccine.

This clonotype was recorded many times. The chain couples TRBV20-1 to TRBJ1-2; D is possibly TRBD1 (5 bases). This CDR3 is built from 13 residues. With 5 bases removed from V and 4 bases from J, the gap between germline ends came to 14 bases. Germline loops: CDR1 DFQATT, CDR2 SNEGSKA (reference sequence). The CDR3 coding sequence is TGCAGTGCTTGGGACTCAGGTTCCTATGGCTACACCTTC. Translated: CSAWDSGSYGYTF.

V gene TRBV19 combines with J gene TRBJ1-1; 7 nucleotides match TRBD1. CDR3 length equals 11 residues. J lost 3 bases, V lost 9 bases, and 1 base had no gene match. The germline V gene has CDR1 LNHDA and CDR2 SQIVND (reference sequence). The DNA of the CDR3 is TGTGCCAGGGGGACAGACACTGAAGCTTTCTTT. Amino acid sequence: CARGTDTEAFF.

The chain combines TRBV9 with TRBJ2-7, with D perhaps matching TRBD1 (6 bases). Trimming took 4 bases from V and 7 from J, leaving 15 bases between them. CDR3 size: 13 residues. Germline V gives CDR1 SGDLS, CDR2 YYNGEE. CDR3 sequence: CASSIQQGREQYF. CDR3 nucleotide sequence: TGTGCCAGCAGCATACAACAGGGTCGTGAGCAGTACTTC.

The rearrangement joins TRBV7-2 to TRBJ2-3, with D hard to call. The V end lost 6 bases, the J end lost 6 bases, and 10 bases lay between the germline ends. Germline CDR1 SGHTA, CDR2 FQGNSA. CDR3 length: 12 amino acids. The DNA of the CDR3 is TGTGCCAGCAGGAAGGCTGGGGATACGCAGTATTTT. The encoded protein is CASRKAGDTQYF.

The table lists this clonotype with a few counts. The chain links TRBV28 to TRBJ1-5, with TRBD1 as a possible D gene (6 bases). The CDR3 consists of 15 residues. Germline lookup yields CDR1 MDHEN and CDR2 SYDVKM. V was cut by 6 bases and J by 1 base, with 13 bases left in between. CDR3 protein: CASSPTGRSNQPQHF. In DNA form, the CDR3 reads TGTGCCAGCAGCCCTACAGGGAGGAGCAATCAGCCCCAGCATTTT.

This chain uses TRBV10-3 with TRBJ2-1, with TRBD1 matching over 7 bases. Per the germline V gene, CDR1 is ENHRY and CDR2 is SYGVKD. This CDR3 region has 13 residues. With 4 bases clipped from V and 10 bases from J, the junction kept 7 bases outside the gene matches. For the CDR3, the DNA is TGTGCCATCAGTGGACAGGGCGGAGGCGAGCAGTTCTTC. As protein: CAISGQGGGEQFF.

The CDR3 loop reads CASSPRGEGQPQHF. Here the CDR3 DNA reads TGTGCCAGCAGTCCTCGGGGGGAAGGACAGCCCCAGCATTTT. This rearrangement joins TRBV6-1 to TRBJ1-5, with D perhaps TRBD1 (5 bases). V was trimmed by 5 bases and J by 7 bases, leaving 15 bases between them. CDR3 length equals 14 residues. CDR1 is MNHNS, CDR2 SASEGT, per germline.

The chain recombines TRBV20-1 with TRBJ2-1, with 11 bases fitting TRBD2. Looked up from germline, CDR1 is DFQATT and CDR2 is SNEGSKA (reference sequence). The V gene end was trimmed by 6 bases and the J gene end by 3 bases; junction bases not matched to a gene: 7. There are 15 residues in the CDR3. CDR3 coding DNA: TGCAGTGCAACCCTTGGGACTAGCGGCTACAATGAGCAGTTCTTC. Amino acid sequence: CSATLGTSGYNEQFF.

The CDR3 DNA sequence: TGTGCCAGCAGTGCGAGAGGGGGGTGGAGGGGAGATACGCAGTATTTT. Translation gives CASSARGGWRGDTQYF. The gene calls are TRBV21-1 and TRBJ2-3; the DNA was not compared with TRBD1, the D call given in the table. TRBV21-1 is given as a pseudogene. The CDR3 runs to 16 residues.

This chain uses TRBV5-1 with TRBJ2-1, with a tentative D call TRBD2 (5 bases). This CDR3 spans 11 amino acids. Per germline, CDR1 SGHRS and CDR2 YFSETQ. Trimming removed 4 bases at V and 15 bases at J, with 14 bases between. This CDR3 reads CASSRGLTMFF. Written as DNA, the CDR3 is TGCGCCAGCAGCCGAGGCTTGACTATGTTCTTC.

This clonotype was seen ten or more times. The J gene is TRBJ2-1, the V gene TRBV5-1; the D call may be TRBD1 or TRBD2 (5 bases each). With 1 base removed from V and 0 bases from J, the gap between germline ends came to 14 bases. CDR1 and CDR2 from the germline V gene are SGHRS and YFSETQ. The CDR3 is 17 amino acids. Written as DNA, the CDR3 is TGCGCCAGCAGCTTGTACGGGGCCAGCGTCTCCTACAATGAGCAGTTCTTC. Its protein product is CASSLYGASVSYNEQFF.

Points on this clonotype: Without the conserved terminal phenylalanine or tryptophan, this CDR3 likely stems from a read error. The chain employs TRBV7-2 and TRBJ2-4; 9 positions match TRBD1. Germline V gene data show CDR1 as SGHTA and CDR2 as FQGNSA. V lost 3 bases and J lost 3; bases outside the gene matches: 3. The CDR3 extends over 15 amino acids. As DNA, the CDR3 is TGTGCCAGCAGCTTCGAGACAGGGGGCAAAAACATTCAGTACGTC. This encodes CASSFETGGKNIQYV.

This clonotype has at least ten counts. The chain joins TRBV5-1 to TRBJ2-2, with 7 bases lining up with TRBD1. V trimming: 4 bases; J trimming: 2 bases; junction bases outside the gene matches: 5. Germline-derived CDR1 and CDR2 are SGHRS and YFSETQ. The CDR3 spans 15 residues. This CDR3 reads CASSKGQTNTGELFF. CDR3 sequence (DNA): TGCGCCAGCAGCAAGGGACAGACTAACACCGGGGAGCTGTTTTTT.